Following are 8 T cell receptor beta chains from one sample sequenced in a study of cytomegalovirus exposure and HLA in healthy donors. In the PCR, 60 Vbeta and 13 Jbeta primers were used. Produced via immunoSEQ multiplex PCR; TCRdb's table is partial and in-frame only. Of 110,000 or so clones listed, 70% to 90% are singletons. What was sequenced was PBMCs. The receptors originated from a man aged 40-49 years in good health and CMV-seronegative.

This chain joins TRBV30 and TRBJ2-3; tentative D call: TRBD2 (6 bases). Germline V CDR1 and CDR2: GTSNPN, SVGIG (reference sequence). Trimming removed 3 bases at V and 1 base at J, with 20 bases between. The CDR3 consists of 17 residues. CDR3 in DNA: TGTGCCTGGAGCCCGAGAGGATATGGCGGGGGCACAGATACGCAGTATTTT. Translated, it gives CAWSPRGYGGGTDTQYF.

The V gene is TRBV7-9, the J gene TRBJ2-7, with a weak D call TRBD1 (6 bases). Between the trimmed V and J ends, which lost 1 base and 3 bases, there was a span of 7 bases. This CDR3 has 13 residues. CDR1 and CDR2 (germline): SEHNR, FQNEAQ (reference sequence). CDR3 in amino acids: CASSLEQGYEQYF. The CDR3 DNA sequence: TGTGCCAGCAGCTTAGAACAGGGCTACGAGCAGTACTTC.

V usage is TRBV7-9 and J usage is TRBJ1-1, with TRBD1 identical over 8 bases. The length of the CDR3 is 14 residues. J gave up 4 bases and V 5 bases, and 6 bases lay outside the gene matches. Germline CDR1 reads SEHNR; CDR2 reads FQNEAQ (reference sequence). The CDR3 DNA follows: TGTGCCAGCAGCCTAGGACAGGGAGCCACTGAAGCTTTCTTT. Amino acids: CASSLGQGATEAFF.

The rearrangement links TRBV9 to TRBJ2-7; D not resolved. Trimming stripped 0 bases from V and 6 bases from J, with 10 bases between. This CDR3 contains 13 residues. Germline V gene lookup returns CDR1 SGDLS and CDR2 YYNGEE. The CDR3 loop is CASSVGLRAEQYF. The CDR3 DNA sequence: TGTGCCAGCAGCGTAGGTCTCCGAGCCGAGCAGTACTTC.

A note on this clone: A read error may account for a junction end that differs from germline. The chain has TRBV30 and TRBJ2-6, with D tentatively TRBD1 (5 bases). CDR1 GTSNPN and CDR2 SVGIG come from the germline V gene (reference sequence). This CDR3 is built from 15 residues. The CDR3 DNA is TGTGCCTGGAGTGTTCATGGTCCTGGGGCCAACGGCCTGACTTTC. It specifies CAWSVHGPGANGLTF.

The count of this clone is one. This chain uses TRBV27 with TRBJ1-4, with a tentative D call TRBD1 (5 bases). Germline V gives CDR1 MNHEY, CDR2 SMNVEV (reference sequence). The CDR3 runs to 13 residues. Trimming took 2 bases from V and 6 from J, leaving 7 bases between them. The CDR3 DNA sequence: TGTGCCAGCAGTTTAGGGGCGGATGAAAAACTGTTTTTT. Translated: CASSLGADEKLFF.

This chain connects TRBV20-1 to TRBJ2-3; D remains ambiguous. The CDR3 covers 11 residues. The germline V gene encodes CDR1 DFQATT and CDR2 SNEGSKA (reference sequence). Trimming left V 6 bases short and J 4 bases short, with 8 bases between. CDR3 loop: CSASAADTQYF. CDR3 DNA: TGCAGTGCGTCGGCGGCAGATACGCAGTATTTT.

V gene TRBV9 combines with J gene TRBJ2-5; 9 positions match TRBD1. Germline trimming cut 4 bases from V and 5 bases from J; bases unmatched to any gene: 12. This CDR3 comprises 16 residues. Germline V CDR1 and CDR2: SGDLS, YYNGEE. CDR3 sequence reads: CASSLGPQGARETQYF. CDR3 DNA: TGTGCCAGCAGCCTAGGACCACAGGGGGCGCGGGAGACCCAGTACTTC.